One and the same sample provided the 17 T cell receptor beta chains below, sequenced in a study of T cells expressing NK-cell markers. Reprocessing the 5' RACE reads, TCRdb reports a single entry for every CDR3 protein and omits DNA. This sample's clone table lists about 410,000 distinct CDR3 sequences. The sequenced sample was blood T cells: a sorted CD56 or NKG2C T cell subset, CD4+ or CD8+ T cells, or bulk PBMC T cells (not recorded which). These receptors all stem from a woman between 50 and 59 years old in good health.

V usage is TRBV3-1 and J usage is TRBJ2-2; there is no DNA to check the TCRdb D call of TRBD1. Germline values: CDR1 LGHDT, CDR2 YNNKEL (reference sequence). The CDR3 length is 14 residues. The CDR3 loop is CATQQTGSPGELFF. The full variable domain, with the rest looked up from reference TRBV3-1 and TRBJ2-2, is DTAVSQTPKYLVTQMGNDKSIKCEQNLGHDTMYWYKQDSKKFLKIMFSYNNKELIINETVPNRFSPKSPDKAHLNLHINSLELGDSAVYFCATQQTGSPGELFFGEGSRLTVL.

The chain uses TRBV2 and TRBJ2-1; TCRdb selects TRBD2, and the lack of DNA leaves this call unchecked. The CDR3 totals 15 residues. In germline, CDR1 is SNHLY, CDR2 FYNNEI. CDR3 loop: CASLSEGLAHNEQFF.

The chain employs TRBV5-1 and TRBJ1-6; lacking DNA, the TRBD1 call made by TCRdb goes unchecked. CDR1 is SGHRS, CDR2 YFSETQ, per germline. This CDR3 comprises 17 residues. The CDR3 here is CASSIGQASSYNSPLHF. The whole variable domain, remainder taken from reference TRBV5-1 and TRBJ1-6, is KAGVTQTPRYLIKTRGQQVTLSCSPISGHRSVSWYQQTPGQGLQFLFEYFSETQRNKGNFPGRFSGRQFSNSRSEMNVSTLELGDSALYLCASSIGQASSYNSPLHFGNGTRLTVT.

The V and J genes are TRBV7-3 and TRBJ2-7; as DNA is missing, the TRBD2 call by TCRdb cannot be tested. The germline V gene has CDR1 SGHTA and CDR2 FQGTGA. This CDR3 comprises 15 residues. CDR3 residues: CASSLLAGGSYEQYF.

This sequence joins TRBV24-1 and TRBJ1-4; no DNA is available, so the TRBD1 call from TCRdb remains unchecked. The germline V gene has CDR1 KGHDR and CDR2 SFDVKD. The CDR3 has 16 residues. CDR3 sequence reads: CATSDRTGTGHEKLFF.

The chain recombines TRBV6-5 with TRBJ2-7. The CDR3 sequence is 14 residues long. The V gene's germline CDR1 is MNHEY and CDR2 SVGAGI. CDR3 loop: CASSYGVGNYEQYF.

The CDR3 here is CSARDVLNYTGELFF. J is TRBJ2-2 and V is TRBV20-1. Germline V CDR1 and CDR2: DFQATT, SNEGSKA (reference sequence). The CDR3 consists of 15 residues.

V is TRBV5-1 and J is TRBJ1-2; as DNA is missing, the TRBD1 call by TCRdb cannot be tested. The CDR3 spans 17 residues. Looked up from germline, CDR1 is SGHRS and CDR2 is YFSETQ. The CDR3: CASSLTPQDTANYGYTF. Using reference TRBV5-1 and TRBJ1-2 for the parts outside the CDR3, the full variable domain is KAGVTQTPRYLIKTRGQQVTLSCSPISGHRSVSWYQQTPGQGLQFLFEYFSETQRNKGNFPGRFSGRQFSNSRSEMNVSTLELGDSALYLCASSLTPQDTANYGYTFGSGTRLTVV.

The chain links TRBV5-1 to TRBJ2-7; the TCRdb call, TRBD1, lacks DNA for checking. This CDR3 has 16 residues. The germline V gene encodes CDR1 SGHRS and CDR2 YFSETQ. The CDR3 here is CASSLVTGVGSYEQYF. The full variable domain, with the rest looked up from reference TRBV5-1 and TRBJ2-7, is KAGVTQTPRYLIKTRGQQVTLSCSPISGHRSVSWYQQTPGQGLQFLFEYFSETQRNKGNFPGRFSGRQFSNSRSEMNVSTLELGDSALYLCASSLVTGVGSYEQYFGPGTRLTVT.

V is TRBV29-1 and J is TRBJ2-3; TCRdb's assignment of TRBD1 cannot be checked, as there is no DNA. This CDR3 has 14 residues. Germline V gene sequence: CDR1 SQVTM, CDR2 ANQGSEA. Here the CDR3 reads CSVGGNRGTDTQYF.

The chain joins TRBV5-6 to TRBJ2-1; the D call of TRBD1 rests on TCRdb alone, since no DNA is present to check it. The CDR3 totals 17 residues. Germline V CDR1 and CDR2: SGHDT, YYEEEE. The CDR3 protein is CASSLAGAGQAGYEQFF.

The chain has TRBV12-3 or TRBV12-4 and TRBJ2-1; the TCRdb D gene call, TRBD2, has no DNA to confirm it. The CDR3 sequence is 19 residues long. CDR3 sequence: CASTEVRLREGATYNEQFF.

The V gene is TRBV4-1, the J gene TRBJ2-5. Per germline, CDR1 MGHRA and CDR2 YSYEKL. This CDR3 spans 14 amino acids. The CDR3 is CASTASPDQETQYF.

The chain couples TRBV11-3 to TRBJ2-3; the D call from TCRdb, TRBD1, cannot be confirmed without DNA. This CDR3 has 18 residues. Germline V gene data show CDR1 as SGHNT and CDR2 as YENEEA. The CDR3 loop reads CASSARGRGLGDTDTQYF.

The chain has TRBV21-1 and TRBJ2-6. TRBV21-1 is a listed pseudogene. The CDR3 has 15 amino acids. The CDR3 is CASSKGISGANVLTF.

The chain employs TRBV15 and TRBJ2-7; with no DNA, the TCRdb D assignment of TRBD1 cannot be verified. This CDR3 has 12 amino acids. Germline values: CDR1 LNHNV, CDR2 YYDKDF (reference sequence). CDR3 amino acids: CATSGGSYEQYF.

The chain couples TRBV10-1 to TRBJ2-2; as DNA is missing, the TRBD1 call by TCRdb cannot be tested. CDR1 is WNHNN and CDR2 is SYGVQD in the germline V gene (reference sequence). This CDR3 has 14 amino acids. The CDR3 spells CASNRDRTTGELFF.